This TCR beta chain was sequenced during a study of CD49a tissue-resident CD8 T cells in human skin (dated by TCRdb to the late 2010s). A note on the overall study: The study looked at subsets of tissue-resident memory CD8+ T cells in human skin, with the subsets defined by expression of CD49a, CD69 and CD103.

General findings and caveats noted by the study authors: In healthy skin, epidermal CD49a+ CD103+ CD8+ tissue-resident memory T cells seemed to be clonally enriched, or oligoclonal.

To prepare the library, the immunoSEQ multiplex PCR assay was applied. The study's own analysis went as follows. How frequently each TCR V beta family was used was compared between the sorted CD8+ T cell populations from blood, dermis and epidermis. The table was pulled from immuneACCESS by TCRdb, which kept in-frame rearrangements only. Such tables lose some clones; where checked, under half of the loss comes from unresolved V genes, and the rest has no known cause. The V and J calls and clone size are taken from that table; D and trimming were inferred from the DNA. The sample records 110 to 150 clones, 45% to 65% of which are singletons. The leading ten clones occupy 85% to 95% of the sample. On this clone: Its antigen is currently not known. Qualities for individual bases were not recorded, and no much larger clone is one base off.

The CDR3 numbers 15 residues from cysteine through phenylalanine. Only the CDR3 DNA stays, 45 bases, in frame from base 1. The CDR1 and CDR2 encoded by the germline V gene are MNHEY and SVGAGI. From V the trimming removes 7 bases and from J it removes 0 bases, while the gene matches leave 7 bases of the junction unaccounted for. For 5 or 6 healthy donors, sorted CD8+ T cells taken from blood, dermis and epidermis had their TCR beta CDR3 regions analysed. Both blood and skin samples were provided by each TCR-sequenced donor, and all TCR-sequenced donors were healthy individuals. Sorting was used to isolate CD8+ T cell populations ahead of TCR beta sequencing. Skin was separated into dermal and epidermal compartments before T cells were analysed.

The TCR was taken from a human donor in good health. The chain employs TRBV6-5 and TRBJ2-7, and TRBD2 matches 9 of the central bases. Sequenced material: CD103+ CD49a+ CD8+ T cells sorted from skin epidermis. The nucleotide sequence reads TGTGCCAGCACCCTTACTAGCGGGCTCTCCTACGAGCAGTACTTC. The encoded protein is CASTLTSGLSYEQYF.